The 20 T cell receptor beta chains reported below all come from one sample, sequenced in a study of shared clonotypes between healthy human individuals. Data came from immunoSEQ multiplex PCR; TCRdb stores just in-frame clones and leaves some out. The sample shows 660,000 or so clones, approximately 96% of them seen only once. CD45RO-negative CD8 cells positively selected for CCR7 made up the naive population, which excluded terminally differentiated effector memory CD45RA+ cells. Specimen: naive CD8+ T cells sorted from blood. The receptors shown here come from a woman aged 25 to 39 in good health.

The chain links TRBV27 to TRBJ2-1; 9 bases are a match to TRBD2. Germline V CDR1 and CDR2: MNHEY, SMNVEV (reference sequence). The trim removed 3 bases at V and 2 bases at J, leaving 2 bases unmatched. This CDR3 is built from 15 residues. The CDR3: CASSFSGRTYNEQFF. For the CDR3, the DNA is TGTGCCAGCAGTTTTAGCGGGAGAACCTACAATGAGCAGTTCTTC.

The rearrangement uses TRBV19 and TRBJ2-7, with TRBD1 as a possible D gene (7 bases). The germline CDR1 and CDR2 sequences are LNHDA and SQIVND (reference sequence). The ends were cut back, 6 bases at V and 1 base at J, with 16 bases in the middle. The length of the CDR3 is 15 residues. The CDR3 nucleotides read TGTGCCAGTAGGGGGGAGGACAGGCCATCCTACGAGCAGTACTTC. It encodes CASRGEDRPSYEQYF.

The V call is TRBV9, the J call TRBJ2-7, with 13 bases identical to TRBD2. CDR1 SGDLS and CDR2 YYNGEE come from the germline V gene. CDR3 length equals 14 residues. V shed 4 bases, J shed 5 bases, and the junction held 3 bases outside the gene matches. CDR3 sequence reads: CASSLGLAGHEQYF. The CDR3 nucleotides are TGTGCCAGCAGCTTGGGACTAGCGGGACACGAGCAGTACTTC.

V and J are TRBV4-1 and TRBJ1-5; no definite D call. The V end was cut by 6 bases, the J end by 6 bases, with 6 bases between. Germline values: CDR1 MGHRA, CDR2 YSYEKL. The CDR3 covers 11 residues. The CDR3: CASRRVQPQHF. Written as DNA, the CDR3 is TGCGCCAGCAGAAGGGTTCAGCCCCAGCATTTT.

The chain recombines TRBV11-1 with TRBJ1-1, with D tentatively TRBD1 (6 bases). Trimming took 7 bases from V and 1 from J, leaving 19 bases between them. The CDR3 has 16 amino acids. Germline V gene data show CDR1 as SGHAT and CDR2 as FQDESV (reference sequence). CDR3 sequence (DNA): TGTGCCAGCACCCTACATCCAGGGGCTGAGAACACTGAAGCTTTCTTT. Its protein is CASTLHPGAENTEAFF.

The V call is TRBV7-8, the J call TRBJ2-5; the D is unclear. The DNA end lines up better with TRBJ2-7; the J call may be wrong. The CDR3 covers 15 residues. CDR1 is SGHVS, CDR2 FQNEAQ, per germline. The CDR3 region has the DNA TGTGCCAGCAGCCTCCGGCGGTATGACTCCTACGAGCAGTACTTC. As protein: CASSLRRYDSYEQYF.

The chain carries TRBV14 and TRBJ2-1; unclear D gene. The CDR3 sequence is 12 residues long. Trimming shortened V by 6 bases and J by 5 bases, and 8 bases separated the two germline ends. Germline V CDR1 and CDR2: SGHDN, FVKESK. For the CDR3, the DNA is TGTGCCAGCAGTGGACCGAACAATGAGCAGTTCTTC. This encodes CASSGPNNEQFF.

This clone was seen just once. CDR3 loop: CASLWGVEQFF. The CDR3 DNA sequence: TGTGCCAGCCTGTGGGGGGTTGAGCAGTTCTTC. The chain recombines TRBV28 with TRBJ2-1; maybe TRBD2 (6 bases). This CDR3 has 11 residues. From germline, CDR1 is MDHEN and CDR2 SYDVKM. V lost 8 bases to trimming and J lost 9 bases, with 11 bases between them.

With respect to this clone: Other DNA sequences in this specimen translate into the identical CDR3. V gene TRBV6-1 combines with J gene TRBJ1-2, with D hard to call. CDR3 length: 13 residues. Trimming left V 0 bases short and J 5 bases short, with 7 bases between. In germline, CDR1 is MNHNS, CDR2 SASEGT. CDR3 coding DNA: TGTGCCAGCAGTGAAGCGGTAGGGTATGGCTACACCTTC. Translation gives CASSEAVGYGYTF.

The chain uses TRBV9 and TRBJ2-3; 9 bases align to TRBD2. Germline V gene lookup returns CDR1 SGDLS and CDR2 YYNGEE. The CDR3 has 16 residues. With V trimmed by 3 bases and J by 4 bases, 9 bases remained unmatched. The chain's CDR3 is CASSARPSSGADTQYF. The CDR3 nucleotides read TGTGCCAGCAGCGCGCGACCTTCTAGCGGGGCAGATACGCAGTATTTT.

The chain links TRBV6-1 to TRBJ2-7; D not resolved. Trimming cost V 5 bases and J 2 bases, with 13 bases left between them. Germline-derived CDR1 and CDR2 are MNHNS and SASEGT. CDR3 size: 14 residues. CDR3 sequence reads: CASSTRLTPYEQYF. CDR3 bases: TGTGCCAGCAGTACCCGTTTAACACCCTACGAGCAGTACTTC.

The rearrangement joins TRBV19 to TRBJ1-1, with a possible D match to TRBD1 (6 bases). CDR1 and CDR2 from the germline V gene are LNHDA and SQIVND (reference sequence). The CDR3 is made up of 15 amino acids. Trimming took off 3 bases at V and 3 bases at J, with 14 bases between the two ends. The CDR3 protein is CASSIDPGVYTEAFF. In DNA form, the CDR3 reads TGTGCCAGTAGTATCGACCCAGGGGTGTACACTGAAGCTTTCTTT. Variable domain in full (rest from reference TRBV19 and TRBJ1-1): DGGITQSPKYLFRKEGQNVTLSCEQNLNHDAMYWYRQDPGQGLRLIYYSQIVNDFQKGDIAEGYSVSREKKESFPLTVTSAQKNPTAFYLCASSIDPGVYTEAFFGQGTRLTVV.

The CDR3 DNA sequence: TGTGCCAGCAGCGTTTTCGGGGACCCTTCAAACACCATATATTTT. It yields the protein CASSVFGDPSNTIYF. V usage is TRBV9 and J usage is TRBJ1-3; a possible D gene is TRBD1 (5 bases). The V end lost 2 bases, the J end lost 6 bases, and 15 bases lay between the germline ends. CDR3 length equals 15 residues. Germline V lookup: CDR1 SGDLS, CDR2 YYNGEE.

The J gene is TRBJ2-7, the V gene TRBV4-2; 7 bases fit TRBD1. V shed 1 base and J 4 bases; nucleotides not matched to a gene: 4. Germline CDR1 and CDR2: LGHNA and YNFKEQ. The CDR3 covers 14 residues. The CDR3 bases are TGTGCCAGCAGCCAAGTAGAACAGGGGTACGAGCAGTACTTC. Translating gives CASSQVEQGYEQYF.

The chain couples TRBV21-1 to TRBJ1-1. TRBV21-1 is a listed pseudogene. The CDR3 contains 16 residues. The CDR3 coding sequence is TGTGCCAGCAGCAAAGAAAGGGTGATGCATAGCACTGAAGCTTTCTTT. Encoded protein: CASSKERVMHSTEAFF.

The V and J genes are TRBV9 and TRBJ1-1; D unresolved. Trimming shortened V by 6 bases and J by 5 bases, and 8 bases separated the two germline ends. Germline CDR1 and CDR2: SGDLS and YYNGEE. This CDR3 region has 11 residues. CDR3 DNA sequence: TGTGCCAGCACCCCCGGGACTGAAGCTTTCTTT. As protein: CASTPGTEAFF.

The rearrangement joins TRBV10-2 to TRBJ2-7; no definite D call. The V end lost 2 bases, the J end lost 5 bases, and 4 bases lay between the germline ends. CDR3 size: 11 residues. Germline assignment: CDR1 WSHSY and CDR2 SAAADI. The CDR3 here is CASSEGDEQYF. Here the CDR3 DNA reads TGCGCCAGCAGTGAGGGTGACGAGCAGTACTTC.

CDR3: CASSQEEREMYYNEQFF. CDR3 coding DNA: TGCGCCAGCAGCCAAGAAGAACGGGAGATGTACTACAATGAGCAGTTCTTC. V and J are TRBV4-1 and TRBJ2-1; D is perhaps TRBD2 (6 bases). V lost 0 bases and J lost 3, with 15 bases in between. Looked up from germline, CDR1 is MGHRA and CDR2 is YSYEKL. The CDR3 is 17 amino acids.

The genes are TRBV28 and TRBJ2-5, with D possibly being TRBD2 (6 bases). V shed 3 bases and J shed 4 bases, with 21 bases lying between them. CDR3 size: 17 residues. Per germline, CDR1 MDHEN and CDR2 SYDVKM. The CDR3 bases are TGTGCCAGCAGTTTCAGTTTGCCGGGAGTAGTGGGAGAGACCCAGTACTTC. Encoded protein: CASSFSLPGVVGETQYF.

The chain uses TRBV6-6 and TRBJ2-5; 9 nucleotides match TRBD1. The J call may not be correct, given that the DNA end is closer to TRBJ2-7. The CDR3 runs 16 residues. Germline V gene lookup returns CDR1 MNHNY and CDR2 SVGAGI (reference sequence). The CDR3 DNA follows: TGTGCCAGCAGTTACTCGCGGGACAGGGTCGCCTACGAGCAGTACTTC. Residues: CASSYSRDRVAYEQYF.